Below are 3 T cell receptor beta chains sequenced from a single sample in a study of T cells after yellow fever vaccination. TCRdb processed the 5' RACE reads anew with MiXCR; each CDR3 protein has one entry. This table holds 200,000 to 300,000 distinct CDR3 sequences, more than 3.5% found once. The sample here was PBMCs, taken 15 days after the yellow fever booster vaccination. The receptors here all came from a man aged 18-30 years who received the YFV17D yellow fever vaccine.

At least ten counts were recorded for this clonotype. The V and J genes are TRBV18 and TRBJ1-2, with D possibly TRBD1 on 5 matching bases. V lost 0 bases and J 10 bases, leaving 15 bases between the germline ends. Per germline, CDR1 KGHSH and CDR2 LQKENI. The CDR3 spans 14 residues. CDR3 coding DNA: TGTGCCAGCTCACCACCTTCAGGGATCGCGGACTACACCTTC. This gives the protein CASSPPSGIADYTF.

This clonotype was detected ten times or more. The gene calls are TRBV29-1 and TRBJ1-4; D call uncertain. The CDR3 totals 12 residues. The germline V gene has CDR1 SQVTM and CDR2 ANQGSEA. Trimming stripped 3 bases from V and 5 bases from J, with 7 bases between. CDR3 in DNA: TGCAGCGTTGAGGGGATAAATGAAAAACTGTTTTTT. As protein: CSVEGINEKLFF.

There are many counts of this clonotype. The chain is built from TRBV6-5 and TRBJ1-1, with 10 bases lining up with TRBD1. Trimming at V came to 0 bases and at J to 3 bases, leaving 1 base not matched to a gene. The CDR3 sequence is 15 residues long. In germline, CDR1 is MNHEY, CDR2 SVGAGI. The CDR3 coding sequence is TGTGCCAGCAGTTACTCGGACAGGGGGTACACTGAAGCTTTCTTT. This gives the protein CASSYSDRGYTEAFF.